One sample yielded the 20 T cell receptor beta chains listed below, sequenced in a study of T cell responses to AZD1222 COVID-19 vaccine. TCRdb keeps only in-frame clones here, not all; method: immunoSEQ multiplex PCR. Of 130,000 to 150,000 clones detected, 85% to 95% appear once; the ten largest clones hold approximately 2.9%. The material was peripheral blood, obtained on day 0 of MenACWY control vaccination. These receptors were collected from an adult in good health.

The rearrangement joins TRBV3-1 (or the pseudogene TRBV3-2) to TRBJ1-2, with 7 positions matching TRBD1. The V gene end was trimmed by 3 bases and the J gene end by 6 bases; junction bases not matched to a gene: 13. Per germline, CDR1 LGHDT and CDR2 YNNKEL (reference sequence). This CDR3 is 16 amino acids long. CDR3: CASSHRDPGTEDGYTF. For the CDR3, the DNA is TGTGCCAGCAGCCATCGCGACCCCGGGACAGAAGATGGCTACACCTTC.

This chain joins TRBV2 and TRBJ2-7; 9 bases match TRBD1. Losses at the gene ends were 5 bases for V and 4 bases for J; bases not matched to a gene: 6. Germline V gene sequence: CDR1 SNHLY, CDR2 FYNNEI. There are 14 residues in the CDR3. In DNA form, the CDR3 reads TGTGCCAGCAGTACGGGACAGGGAGGGTACGAGCAGTACTTC. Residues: CASSTGQGGYEQYF.

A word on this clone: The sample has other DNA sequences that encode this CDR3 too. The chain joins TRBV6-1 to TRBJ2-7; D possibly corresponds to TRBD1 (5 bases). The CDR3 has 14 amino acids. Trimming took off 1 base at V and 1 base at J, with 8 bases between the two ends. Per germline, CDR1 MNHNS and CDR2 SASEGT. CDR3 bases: TGTGCCAGCAGTGAAGACAGGATTTCCTACGAGCAGTACTTC. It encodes CASSEDRISYEQYF.

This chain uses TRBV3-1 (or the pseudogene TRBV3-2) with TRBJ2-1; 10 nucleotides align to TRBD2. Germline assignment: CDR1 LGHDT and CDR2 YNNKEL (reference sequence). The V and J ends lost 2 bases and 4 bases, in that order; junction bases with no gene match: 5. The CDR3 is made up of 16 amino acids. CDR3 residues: CASSQPSGREYNEQFF. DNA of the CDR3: TGTGCCAGCAGCCAACCCAGCGGGAGGGAGTACAATGAGCAGTTCTTC.

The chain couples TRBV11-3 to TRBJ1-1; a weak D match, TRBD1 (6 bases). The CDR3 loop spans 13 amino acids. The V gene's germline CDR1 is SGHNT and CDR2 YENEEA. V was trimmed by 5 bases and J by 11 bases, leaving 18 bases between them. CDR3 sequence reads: CASSTGRGGHAFF. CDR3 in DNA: TGTGCCAGCAGCACCGGACGAGGGGGGCATGCTTTCTTT.

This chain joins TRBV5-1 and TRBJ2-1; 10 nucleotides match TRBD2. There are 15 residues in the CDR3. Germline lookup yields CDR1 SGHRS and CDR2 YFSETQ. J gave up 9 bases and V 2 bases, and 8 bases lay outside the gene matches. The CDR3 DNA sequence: TGCGCCAGCAGCTTAGAGCGGGGGGGCGTTGGTGAGCAGTTCTTC. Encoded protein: CASSLERGGVGEQFF.

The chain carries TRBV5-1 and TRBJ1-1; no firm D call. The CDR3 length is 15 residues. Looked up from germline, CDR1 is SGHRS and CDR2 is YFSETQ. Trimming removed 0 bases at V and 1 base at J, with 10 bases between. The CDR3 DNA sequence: TGCGCCAGCAGCTTGGCGGACTTACCGAACACTGAAGCTTTCTTT. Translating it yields CASSLADLPNTEAFF.

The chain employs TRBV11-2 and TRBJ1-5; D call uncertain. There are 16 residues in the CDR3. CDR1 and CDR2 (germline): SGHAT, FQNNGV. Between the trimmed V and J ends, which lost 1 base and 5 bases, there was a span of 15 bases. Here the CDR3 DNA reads TGTGCCAGCAGCTTAGGGGCCGGAGGGAGAGATCAGCCCCAGCATTTT. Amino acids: CASSLGAGGRDQPQHF.

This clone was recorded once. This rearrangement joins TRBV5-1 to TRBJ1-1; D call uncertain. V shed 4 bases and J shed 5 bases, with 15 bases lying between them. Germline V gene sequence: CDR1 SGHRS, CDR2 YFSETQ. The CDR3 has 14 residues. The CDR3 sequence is CASSATEGRTEAFF. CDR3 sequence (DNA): TGCGCCAGCAGCGCAACGGAAGGGCGGACTGAAGCTTTCTTT.

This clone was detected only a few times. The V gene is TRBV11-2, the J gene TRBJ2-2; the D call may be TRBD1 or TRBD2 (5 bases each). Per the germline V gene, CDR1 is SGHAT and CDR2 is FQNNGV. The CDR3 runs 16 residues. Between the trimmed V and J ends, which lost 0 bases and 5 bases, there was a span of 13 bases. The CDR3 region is CASSLDSGGGTGELFF. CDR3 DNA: TGTGCCAGCAGCTTAGATTCTGGGGGTGGTACCGGGGAGCTGTTTTTT.

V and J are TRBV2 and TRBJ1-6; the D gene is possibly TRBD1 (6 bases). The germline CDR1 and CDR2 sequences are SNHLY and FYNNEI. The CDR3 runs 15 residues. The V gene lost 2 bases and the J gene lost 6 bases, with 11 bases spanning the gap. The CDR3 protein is CASSERGGFNSPLHF. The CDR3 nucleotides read TGTGCCAGCAGTGAACGCGGGGGCTTTAATTCACCCCTCCACTTT. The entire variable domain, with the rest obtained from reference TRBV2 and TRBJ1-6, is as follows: EPEVTQTPSHQVTQMGQEVILRCVPISNHLYFYWYRQILGQKVEFLVSFYNNEISEKSEIFDDQFSVERPDGSNFTLKIRSTKLEDSAMYFCASSERGGFNSPLHFGNGTRLTVT.

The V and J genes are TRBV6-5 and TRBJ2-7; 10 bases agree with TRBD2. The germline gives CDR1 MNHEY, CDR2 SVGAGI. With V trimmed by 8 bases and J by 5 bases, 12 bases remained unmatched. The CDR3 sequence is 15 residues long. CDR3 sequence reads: CASCERGGLFDEQYF. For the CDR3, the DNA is TGTGCCAGCTGCGAGCGGGGGGGCCTCTTCGACGAGCAGTACTTC.

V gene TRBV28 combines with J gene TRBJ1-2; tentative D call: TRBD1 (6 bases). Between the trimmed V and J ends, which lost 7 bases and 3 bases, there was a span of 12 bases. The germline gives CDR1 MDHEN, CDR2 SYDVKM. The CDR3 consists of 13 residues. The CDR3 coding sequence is TGTGCCAGCACCATACAGGGCGACTATGGCTACACCTTC. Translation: CASTIQGDYGYTF.

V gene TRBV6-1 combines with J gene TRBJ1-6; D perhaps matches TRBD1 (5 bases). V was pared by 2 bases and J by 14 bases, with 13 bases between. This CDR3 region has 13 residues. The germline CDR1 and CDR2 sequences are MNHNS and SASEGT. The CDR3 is CASSERTSDTLHF. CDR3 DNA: TGTGCCAGCAGTGAACGGACATCGGACACCCTCCACTTT.

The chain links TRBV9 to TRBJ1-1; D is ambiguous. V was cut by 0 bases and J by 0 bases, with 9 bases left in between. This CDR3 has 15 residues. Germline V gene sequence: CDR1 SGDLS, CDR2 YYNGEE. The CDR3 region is CASSVEVGLNTEAFF. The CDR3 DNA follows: TGTGCCAGCAGCGTAGAGGTCGGTCTGAACACTGAAGCTTTCTTT.

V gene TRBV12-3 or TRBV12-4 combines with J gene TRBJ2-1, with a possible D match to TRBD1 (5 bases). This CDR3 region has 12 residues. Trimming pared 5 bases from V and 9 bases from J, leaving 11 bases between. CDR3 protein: CASSKGLGEQFF. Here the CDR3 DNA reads TGTGCCAGCAGTAAGGGGTTGGGTGAGCAGTTCTTC.

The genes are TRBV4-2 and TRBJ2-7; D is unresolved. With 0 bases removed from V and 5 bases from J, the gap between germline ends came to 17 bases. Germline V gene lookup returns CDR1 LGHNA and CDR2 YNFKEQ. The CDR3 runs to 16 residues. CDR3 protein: CASSQEPDLATHEQYF. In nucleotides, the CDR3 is TGTGCCAGCAGCCAAGAGCCCGACTTAGCTACCCACGAGCAGTACTTC.

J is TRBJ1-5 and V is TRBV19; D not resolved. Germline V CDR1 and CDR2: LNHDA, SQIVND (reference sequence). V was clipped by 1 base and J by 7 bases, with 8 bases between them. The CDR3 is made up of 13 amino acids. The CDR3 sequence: CASSIGLWQPQHF. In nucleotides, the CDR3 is TGTGCCAGTAGTATAGGGCTTTGGCAGCCCCAGCATTTT.

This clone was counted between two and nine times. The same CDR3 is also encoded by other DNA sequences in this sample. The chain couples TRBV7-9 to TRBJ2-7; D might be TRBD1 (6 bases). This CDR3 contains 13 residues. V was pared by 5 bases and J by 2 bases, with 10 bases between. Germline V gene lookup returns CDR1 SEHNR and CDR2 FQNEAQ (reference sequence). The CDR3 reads CASSPRGPYEQYF. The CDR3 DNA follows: TGTGCCAGCAGCCCCAGGGGCCCCTACGAGCAGTACTTC.

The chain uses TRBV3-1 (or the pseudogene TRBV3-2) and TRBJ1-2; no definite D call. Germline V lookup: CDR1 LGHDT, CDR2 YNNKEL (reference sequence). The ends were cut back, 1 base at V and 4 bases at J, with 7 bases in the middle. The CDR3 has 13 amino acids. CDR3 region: CASSQGTFYGYTF. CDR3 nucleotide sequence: TGTGCCAGCAGCCAAGGGACCTTCTATGGCTACACCTTC.